A selection of T cell receptor beta chains follows, all from one sample in a study of immune characteristics of hereditary and idiopathic chronic pancreatitis. TCRdb's table, derived via immunoSEQ multiplex PCR, lists solely in-frame clones and lacks some. The table lists approximately 9,800 clones, around 75% of them singletons, with 14% in the top ten. Material for sequencing was pancreas tissue with idiopathic chronic pancreatitis. The receptors were gathered from a human donor with chronic pancreatitis. Each CDR3 is given with its conserved first and last residue. Each record gives: CDR3 DNA, CDR3 protein, V gene, D gene, J gene, clone size. The D gene is left open where the match is weak. Clone size, where shown, is once, few, many, or a class for clones that have expanded.

TGTGCCACCAGCAGCCGACACGGGGGAGCAGATACGCAGTATTTT CATSSRHGGADTQYF TRBV15 . TRBJ2-3 .
TGTGCCAGCAGTCCCCCTTGGGGTCAATTGAACACTGAAGCTTTCTTT CASSPPWGQLNTEAFF TRBV5-6 . TRBJ1-1 once
TGTGCCAGCAGCCCAACAGGGGGCCCCGAAGCTTTCTTT CASSPTGGPEAFF TRBV5-4 TRBD1 TRBJ1-1 large
TGTGCCAGCACCCCATTGAGGGAGGGCGACTATGGCTACACCTTC CASTPLREGDYGYTF TRBV27 . TRBJ1-2 few
TGTGCCTGGAGTGTATCGGGCTTCACTGAAGCTTTCTTT CAWSVSGFTEAFF TRBV30 . TRBJ1-1 .
TGTGCCAGCAGCTTAGCCCCGCACGTCACCTACAATGAGCAGTTCTTC CASSLAPHVTYNEQFF TRBV7-3 . TRBJ2-1 .
TGTGCCAGCAGTTTAATCGAGACTACGACAGACGAGCAGTACTTC CASSLIETTTDEQYF TRBV27 . TRBJ2-7 .
TGTGCCAGCAGTGAAAGGCGGAAAGAGACCCAGTACTTC CASSERRKETQYF TRBV2 . TRBJ2-5 .
TGTGCTAGTGGCCCTGGGACAAGCATTCATGAGCAGTTCTTC CASGPGTSIHEQFF TRBV12-5 . TRBJ2-1 .
TGTGCCACCAGCAGACCCCGGGACAACGGAAACACCATATATTTT CATSRPRDNGNTIYF TRBV15 . TRBJ1-3 few
TGTGCCAGCGCCCCCATGACAGGGGCCGGGGCCAACGTCCTGACTTTC CASAPMTGAGANVLTF TRBV28 TRBD1 TRBJ2-6 .
TGCGCCAGCAGCGCAAGATTCACTAGCGGGGCCGTGGGCACCGGGGAGCTGTTTTTT CASSARFTSGAVGTGELFF TRBV4-3 TRBD2 TRBJ2-2 few
TGTGCCTGGAGTGACGGACAGGACGTCTCACCCCTCCACTTT CAWSDGQDVSPLHF TRBV30 TRBD1 TRBJ1-6 .
TGTGCCAGCAGCGTAGGACTAGCAGGGATGGGAGAGCAGTACTTC CASSVGLAGMGEQYF TRBV9 TRBD2 TRBJ2-7 .
TGTGCCAGTTCGACGGCACTCTCCTACAATGAGCAGTTCTTC CASSTALSYNEQFF TRBV5-4 . TRBJ2-1 .
TGTGCCACCAGCAGCGGAGGGGGTAGCAATCAGCCCCAGCATTTT CATSSGGGSNQPQHF TRBV15 . TRBJ1-5 .
TGTGCCAGTACGGGCGGACTAGCCGGGGAGACCCAGTACTTC CASTGGLAGETQYF TRBV19 TRBD2 TRBJ2-5 .
TGTGCCAGCAGGACCAACCGGGACAGGGGGACAGATACGCAGTATTTT CASRTNRDRGTDTQYF TRBV2 TRBD1 TRBJ2-3 .
TGTGCCAGCAGTGAAAGGTTGGGGGACCGCTATGGCTACACCTTC CASSERLGDRYGYTF TRBV6-1 . TRBJ1-2 .
TGTGCCAGCAGTGACAGGGGGCGCGGCTACACCTTC CASSDRGRGYTF TRBV12-3/TRBV12-4 TRBD1 TRBJ1-2 .
TGTGCCACGCGAGGCAACAATTCACCCCTCCACTTT CATRGNNSPLHF TRBV12-3/TRBV12-4 . TRBJ1-6 .
TGTGCCAGCAGCAACGATTTAGGCTTGACCGGGGAGCTGTTTTTT CASSNDLGLTGELFF TRBV3-1/TRBV3-2 . TRBJ2-2 .
TGTGCCAGCAGTCCCGAAACTGTCTATGGCTACACCTTC CASSPETVYGYTF TRBV2 . TRBJ1-2 once
TGTGCCAGTAGTATTAACGGCAGGAATGAAAAACTGTTTTTT CASSINGRNEKLFF TRBV19 . TRBJ1-4 .
TGCGCCAGCAGCTTGGATCTTATGGACACCGGGGAGCTGTTTTTT CASSLDLMDTGELFF TRBV5-1 . TRBJ2-2 .
TGTGCCAGCAGTGTGTCCCGGGACAGGAAATACACTGAAGCTTTCTTT CASSVSRDRKYTEAFF TRBV25-1 TRBD1 TRBJ1-1 once
TGTGCCAGCTCACGACGACAGGGGAAAGAGACCCAGTACTTC CASSRRQGKETQYF TRBV18 TRBD1 TRBJ2-5 .
TGTGCCAGCAGGGGGGGGACCTATCCAGATACGCAGTATTTT CASRGGTYPDTQYF TRBV2 TRBD2 TRBJ2-3 .
TGTGCCAGCGGTTGGATAGACTCCTACGAGCAGTACTTC CASGWIDSYEQYF TRBV27 . TRBJ2-7 .
TGTGCCAGCTCCCCAAACTTTGGGCAGGGCAATCAGCCCCAGCATTTT CASSPNFGQGNQPQHF TRBV18 . TRBJ1-5 .
TGTGCCAGCAGCCTTACAGGGAGGCAAGAGACCCAGTACTTC CASSLTGRQETQYF TRBV7-9 . TRBJ2-5 .
TGTGCCAGCAGAGAGGGACACCTCAATCAGCCCCAGCATTTT CASREGHLNQPQHF TRBV6-5 . TRBJ1-5 .
TGTGCCAGCAGCCCATCCTCCGGACTGGCGGGCACCGGGGAGCTGTTTTTT CASSPSSGLAGTGELFF TRBV5-4 . TRBJ2-2 .
TGTGCTAGTGGTTGGAAACATTTGCAGGACAAAGTCGGCAACGTCCTGACTTTC CASGWKHLQDKVGNVLTF TRBV12-5 . TRBJ2-6 .
TGCAGCGTTGAGGGCGGGGGGGCTGGCAATGAGCAGTTCTTC CSVEGGGAGNEQFF TRBV29-1 TRBD2 TRBJ2-1 .
TGTGCCAGCAGTAAGAGCAGGGGGCGCTTTGGAGATACGCAGTATTTT CASSKSRGRFGDTQYF TRBV2 TRBD1 TRBJ2-3 .
TGTGCCAGCAGTTACTCCGGTGAGGGCGAGCAGTACTTC CASSYSGEGEQYF TRBV6-5 . TRBJ2-7 .
TGTGCCAGCAGCTTGGATCTCTTAATAGCGGGGGACTACAATGAGCAGTTCTTC CASSLDLLIAGDYNEQFF TRBV5-4 TRBD2 TRBJ2-1 .